The T cell receptor beta chain under discussion was sequenced for a study of sequential checkpoint blockade in melanoma. Overall study context: Both treatment sequences were followed by maintenance nivolumab.

Assay: immunoSEQ multiplex PCR; the TCRdb copy retains only in-frame clones and omits some. The data show about 40,000 clones, just over 85% seen once. Treatment in this sample: randomized to nivolumab then ipilimumab (arm A) or the reverse (arm B). None of the patients previously received DNA-damaging chemotherapy. From thawed PBMCs, live CD3+CD8+ cells negative for CD19 and CD56 were sorted. Germline V CDR1 and CDR2: SEHNR, FQNEAQ (reference sequence). Trimming cost V 7 bases and J 5 bases, with 13 bases left between them. The CDR3 length is 13 residues. V and J are TRBV7-9 and TRBJ2-3, with D unresolved. The origin of this receptor is a human donor with melanoma. The sequencing used CD8+ T cells sorted from blood (inferred from file names), collected from a patient given nivolumab and ipilimumab in sequence. The CDR3 loop is CASTPQVGDTQYF. Here the CDR3 DNA reads TGTGCCAGCACCCCCCAGGTGGGAGATACGCAGTATTTT. Drawing the rest from reference TRBV7-9 and TRBJ2-3, the complete variable domain is DTGVSQNPRHKITKRGQNVTFRCDPISEHNRLYWYRQTLGQGPEFLTYFQNEAQLEKSRLLSDRFSAERPKGSFSTLEIQRTEQGDSAMYLCASTPQVGDTQYFGPGTRLTVL.